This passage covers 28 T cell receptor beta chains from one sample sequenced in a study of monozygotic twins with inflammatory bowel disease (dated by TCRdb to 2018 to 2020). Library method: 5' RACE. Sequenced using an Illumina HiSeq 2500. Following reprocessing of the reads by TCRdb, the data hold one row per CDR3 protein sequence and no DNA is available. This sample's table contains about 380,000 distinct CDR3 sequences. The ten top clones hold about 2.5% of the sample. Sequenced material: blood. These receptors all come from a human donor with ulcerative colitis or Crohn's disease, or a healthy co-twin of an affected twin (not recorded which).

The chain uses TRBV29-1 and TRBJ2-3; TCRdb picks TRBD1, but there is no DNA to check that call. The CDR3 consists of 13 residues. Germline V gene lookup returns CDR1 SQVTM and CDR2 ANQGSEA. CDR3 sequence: CSGTGGSTDTQYF.

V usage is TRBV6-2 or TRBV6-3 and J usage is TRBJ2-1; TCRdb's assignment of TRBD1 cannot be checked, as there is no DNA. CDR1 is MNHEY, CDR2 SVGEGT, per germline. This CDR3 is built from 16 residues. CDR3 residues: CASSKPGQGSHNEQFF.

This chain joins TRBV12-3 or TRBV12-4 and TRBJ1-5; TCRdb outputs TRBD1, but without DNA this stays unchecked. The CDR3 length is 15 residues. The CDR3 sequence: CASIRTGTSNQPQHF.

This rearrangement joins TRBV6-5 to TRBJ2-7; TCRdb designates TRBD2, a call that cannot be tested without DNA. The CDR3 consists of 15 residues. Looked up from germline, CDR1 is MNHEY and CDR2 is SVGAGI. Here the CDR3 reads CASSYTSGEAYEQYF.

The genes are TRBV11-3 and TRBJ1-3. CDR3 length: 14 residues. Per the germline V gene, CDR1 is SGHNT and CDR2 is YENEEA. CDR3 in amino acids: CASSLSGYGNTIYF.

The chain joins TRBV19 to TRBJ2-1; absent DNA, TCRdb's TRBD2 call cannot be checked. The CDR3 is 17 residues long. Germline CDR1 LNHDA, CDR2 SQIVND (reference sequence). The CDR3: CASSLWTSGAQYNEQFF.

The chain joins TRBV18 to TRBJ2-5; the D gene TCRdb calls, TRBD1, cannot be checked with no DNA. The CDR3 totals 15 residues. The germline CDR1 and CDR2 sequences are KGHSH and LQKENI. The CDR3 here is CASSPRTGIGETQYF.

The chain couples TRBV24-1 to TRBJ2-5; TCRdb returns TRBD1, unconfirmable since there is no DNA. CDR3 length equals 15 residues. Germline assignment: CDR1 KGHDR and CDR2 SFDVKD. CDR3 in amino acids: CATSDPGQGGETQYF.

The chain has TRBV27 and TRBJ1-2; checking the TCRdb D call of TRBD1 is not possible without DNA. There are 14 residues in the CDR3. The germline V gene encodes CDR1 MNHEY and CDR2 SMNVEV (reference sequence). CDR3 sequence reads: CASSFQDRPYGYTF.

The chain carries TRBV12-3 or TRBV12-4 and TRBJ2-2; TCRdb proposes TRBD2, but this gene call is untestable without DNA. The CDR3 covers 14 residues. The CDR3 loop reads CASSSRGGAGELFF.

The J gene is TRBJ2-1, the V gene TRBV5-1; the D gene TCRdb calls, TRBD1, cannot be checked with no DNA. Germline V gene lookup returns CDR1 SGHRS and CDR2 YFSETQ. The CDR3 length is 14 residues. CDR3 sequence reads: CASSLDRAYNEQFF.

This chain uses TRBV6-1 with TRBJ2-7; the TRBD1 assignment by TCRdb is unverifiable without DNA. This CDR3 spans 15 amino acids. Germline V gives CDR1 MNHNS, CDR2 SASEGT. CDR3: CASSARDRRSYEQYF.

The CDR3 protein is CASSQEVGTKQFF. This chain uses TRBV4-3 with TRBJ2-1; TCRdb's D call of TRBD1 is untestable without DNA. The CDR3 spans 13 residues. Germline CDR1 is LGHNA and CDR2 is YSLEER.

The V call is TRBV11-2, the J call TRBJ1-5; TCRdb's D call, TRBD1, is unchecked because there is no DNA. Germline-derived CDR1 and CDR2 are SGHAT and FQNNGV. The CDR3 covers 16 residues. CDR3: CASSATRDGNNQPQHF. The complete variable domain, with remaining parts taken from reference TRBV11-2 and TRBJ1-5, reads EAGVAQSPRYKIIEKRQSVAFWCNPISGHATLYWYQQILGQGPKLLIQFQNNGVVDDSQLPKDRFSAERLKGVDSTLKIQPAKLEDSAVYLCASSATRDGNNQPQHFGDGTRLSIL.

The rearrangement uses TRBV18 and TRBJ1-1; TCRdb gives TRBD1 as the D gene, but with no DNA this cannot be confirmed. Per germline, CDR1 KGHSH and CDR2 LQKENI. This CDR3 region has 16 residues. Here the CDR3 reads CASSPNRVRGGTEAFF.

CDR3 protein: CATSRDPGLETQYF. The rearrangement joins TRBV15 to TRBJ2-5; the TRBD1 assignment by TCRdb is unverifiable without DNA. Germline loops: CDR1 LNHNV, CDR2 YYDKDF (reference sequence). This CDR3 is built from 14 residues. The full variable domain, in which reference TRBV15 and TRBJ2-5 provide the parts outside the CDR3, is DAMVIQNPRYQVTQFGKPVTLSCSQTLNHNVMYWYQQKSSQAPKLLFHYYDKDFNNEADTPDNFQSRRPNTSFCFLDIRSPGLGDTAMYLCATSRDPGLETQYFGPGTRLLVL.

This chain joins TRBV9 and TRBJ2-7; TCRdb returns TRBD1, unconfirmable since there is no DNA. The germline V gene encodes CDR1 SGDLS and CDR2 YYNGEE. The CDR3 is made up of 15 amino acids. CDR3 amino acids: CASSAAYGGPYEQYF.

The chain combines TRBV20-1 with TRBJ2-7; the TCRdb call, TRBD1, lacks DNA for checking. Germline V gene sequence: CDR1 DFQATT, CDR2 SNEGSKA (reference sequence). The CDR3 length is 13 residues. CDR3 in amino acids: CSSGTGGSYEQYF.

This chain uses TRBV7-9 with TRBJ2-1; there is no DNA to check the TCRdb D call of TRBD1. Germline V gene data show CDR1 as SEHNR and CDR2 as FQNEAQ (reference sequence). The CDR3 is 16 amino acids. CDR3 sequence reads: CASSLTPDGENNEQFF.

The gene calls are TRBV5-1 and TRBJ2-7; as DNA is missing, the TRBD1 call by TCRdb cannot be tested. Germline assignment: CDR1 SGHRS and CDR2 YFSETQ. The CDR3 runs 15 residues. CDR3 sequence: CASSGSGYGISEQYF.

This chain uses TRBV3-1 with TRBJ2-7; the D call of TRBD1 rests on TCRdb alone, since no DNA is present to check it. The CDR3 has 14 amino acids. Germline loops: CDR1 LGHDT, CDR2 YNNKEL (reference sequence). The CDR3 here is CASSQEGQTYEQYF.

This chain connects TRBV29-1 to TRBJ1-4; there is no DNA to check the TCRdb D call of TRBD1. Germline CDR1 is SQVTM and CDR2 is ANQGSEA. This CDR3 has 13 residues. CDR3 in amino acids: CSVGGTLNEKLFF. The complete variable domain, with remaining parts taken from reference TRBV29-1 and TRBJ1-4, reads SAVISQKPSRDICQRGTSLTIQCQVDSQVTMMFWYRQQPGQSLTLIATANQGSEATYESGFVIDKFPISRPNLTFSTLTVSNMSPEDSSIYLCSVGGTLNEKLFFGSGTQLSVL.

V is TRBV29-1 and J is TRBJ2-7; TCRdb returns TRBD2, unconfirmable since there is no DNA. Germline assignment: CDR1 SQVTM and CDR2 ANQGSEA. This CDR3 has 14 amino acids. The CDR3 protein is CSPTTPDSPGEQYF.

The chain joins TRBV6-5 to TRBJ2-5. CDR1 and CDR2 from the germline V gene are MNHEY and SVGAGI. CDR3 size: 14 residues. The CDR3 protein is CASSHSAPQETQYF.

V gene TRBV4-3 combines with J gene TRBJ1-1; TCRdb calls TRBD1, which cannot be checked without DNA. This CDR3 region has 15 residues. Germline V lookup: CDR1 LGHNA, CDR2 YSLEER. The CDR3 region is CASSQVRARNTEAFF.

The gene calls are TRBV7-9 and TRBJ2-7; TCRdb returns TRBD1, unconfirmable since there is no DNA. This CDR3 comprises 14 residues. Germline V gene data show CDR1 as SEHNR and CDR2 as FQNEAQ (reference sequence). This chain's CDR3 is CASSSRDNSYEQYF.

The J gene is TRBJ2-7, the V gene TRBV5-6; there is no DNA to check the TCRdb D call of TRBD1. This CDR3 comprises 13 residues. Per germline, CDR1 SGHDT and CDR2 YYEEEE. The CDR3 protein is CASSLGRPGEQYF.

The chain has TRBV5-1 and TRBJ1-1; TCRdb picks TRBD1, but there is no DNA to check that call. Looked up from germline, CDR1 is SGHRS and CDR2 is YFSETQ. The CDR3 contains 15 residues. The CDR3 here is CASSLDAGVNTEAFF. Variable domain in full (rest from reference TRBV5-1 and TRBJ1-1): KAGVTQTPRYLIKTRGQQVTLSCSPISGHRSVSWYQQTPGQGLQFLFEYFSETQRNKGNFPGRFSGRQFSNSRSEMNVSTLELGDSALYLCASSLDAGVNTEAFFGQGTRLTVV.